The rows below give T cell receptor beta chains drawn from one sample of a study of shared clonotypes between healthy human individuals. TCRdb's table, derived via immunoSEQ multiplex PCR, lists solely in-frame clones and lacks some. The repertoire holds about 2.3 million clones, with around 93% as singletons. The sequenced material came from naive CD4+ T cells from PBMCs. Receptors were obtained from a man aged 18 to 30 in good health. Some clones in this sample may be carry-over from other donors' samples. The CDR3 runs from the conserved cysteine through the conserved F or W. Each record gives: J gene, clone size, V gene, D gene, CDR3 protein, CDR3 DNA. A D gene is named only where the DNA matches it firmly. Clone size is not always given. Where it is, it says once, few, many or a class for expanded clones.

>TRBJ2-1|-|TRBV6-1|TRBD2
CASKRIAGGYNEQFF
TGTGCCAGCAAAAGAATAGCGGGAGGTTACAATGAGCAGTTCTTC
>TRBJ2-6|-|TRBV28|-
CASSLWTKGTGANVLTF
TGTGCCAGCAGTTTATGGACTAAGGGCACTGGGGCCAACGTCCTGACTTTC
>TRBJ1-5|-|TRBV6-7|TRBD1
CASSTRAGTGFQPQHF
TGTGCCAGCAGTACGCGCGCCGGGACAGGGTTTCAGCCCCAGCATTTT
>TRBJ1-2|-|TRBV5-1|TRBD1
CASSLVPGQGGGYTF
TGCGCCAGCAGCTTGGTACCGGGACAGGGGGGAGGCTACACCTTC
>TRBJ2-1|-|TRBV11-2|-
CASSNVREQFF
TGTGCCAGCAGCAACGTTAGGGAGCAGTTCTTC
>TRBJ1-5|-|TRBV6-5|-
CASSPRGQPQHF
TGTGCCAGCAGTCCCCGGGGCCAGCCCCAGCATTTT
>TRBJ2-1|-|TRBV9|TRBD2
CASSVRGRTSGGPDEQFF
TGTGCCAGCAGCGTGAGAGGCCGGACTAGCGGGGGCCCCGATGAGCAGTTCTTC
>TRBJ2-2|-|TRBV28|TRBD2
CATQTSGTGELFF
TGTGCCACCCAGACTAGCGGGACCGGGGAGCTGTTTTTT
>TRBJ1-1|-|TRBV4-2|-
CASSQDGRRDTEAFF
TGTGCCAGCAGCCAAGATGGGCGGCGAGACACTGAAGCTTTCTTT
>TRBJ2-7|-|TRBV6-1|TRBD1
CASSSGQGAPYEQYF
TGTGCCAGCAGTTCGGGGCAGGGGGCCCCTTACGAGCAGTACTTC
>TRBJ2-3|-|TRBV5-1|TRBD1
CASSRTGGYTDTQYF
TGCGCCAGCAGCCGGACAGGGGGTTACACAGATACGCAGTATTTT
>TRBJ2-3|-|TRBV7-2|TRBD2
CASSLMRAGVNPDTQYF
TGTGCCAGCAGCTTGATGAGAGCGGGGGTCAACCCAGATACGCAGTATTTT
>TRBJ2-7|few|TRBV18|TRBD2
CASSPSAGVYEQYF
TGTGCCAGCTCACCAAGCGCGGGAGTGTACGAGCAGTACTTC
>TRBJ2-7|once|TRBV5-1|TRBD2
CASSRLAGVEYEQYF
TGCGCCAGCAGCCGACTAGCGGGAGTAGAGTACGAGCAGTACTTC
>TRBJ2-7|-|TRBV6-5|TRBD1
CASRRDRGPDYEQYF
TGTGCCAGCAGGAGGGACAGGGGGCCGGACTACGAGCAGTACTTC
>TRBJ1-5|-|TRBV30|-
CAWAPGSAVLNQPQHF
TGTGCCTGGGCCCCAGGGTCCGCAGTATTAAATCAGCCCCAGCATTTT
>TRBJ1-1|-|TRBV19|-
CASSTLGVNTEAFF
TGTGCCAGTAGTACCTTAGGGGTGAACACTGAAGCTTTCTTT
>TRBJ2-1|-|TRBV11-1|-
CASSYRGYEQFF
TGTGCCAGCAGCTATCGGGGCTATGAGCAGTTCTTC
>TRBJ1-5|-|TRBV30|-
CAWSVGGGEQPQHF
TGTGCCTGGAGTGTGGGGGGGGGCGAACAGCCCCAGCATTTT
>TRBJ2-3|-|TRBV19|TRBD2
CASSRLAGDMDTQYF
TGTGCCAGTAGTCGACTAGCGGGAGATATGGATACGCAGTATTTT
>TRBJ2-7|-|TRBV18|TRBD2
CASSPPGEGQAREQYF
TGTGCCAGCTCACCACCGGGGGAGGGCCAGGCCCGCGAGCAGTACTTC
>TRBJ1-1|-|TRBV15|-
CATSRQGTEAFF
TGTGCCACCAGCAGACAGGGCACTGAAGCTTTCTTT
>TRBJ2-3|-|TRBV10-1|-
CASSELRGTGTQYF
TGCGCCAGCAGTGAGCTGAGGGGGACTGGTACGCAGTATTTT
>TRBJ2-5|-|TRBV5-1|-
CASSPGGTQETQYF
TGCGCCAGCAGTCCTGGGGGCACCCAAGAGACCCAGTACTTC
>TRBJ2-7|-|TRBV6-1|-
CASSEGSGTYEQYF
TGTGCCAGCAGTGAAGGGAGCGGAACCTACGAGCAGTACTTC
>TRBJ2-2|-|TRBV7-9|TRBD1
CASSLLTGGGSTGELFF
TGTGCCAGCAGCTTACTGACAGGGGGCGGAAGCACCGGGGAGCTGTTTTTT
>TRBJ1-4|-|TRBV7-2|-
CASSLGWGGLRKLFF
TGTGCCAGCAGCTTAGGTTGGGGGGGTTTAAGGAAACTGTTTTTT
>TRBJ1-2|-|TRBV7-8|-
CASSRRGGLNGYTF
TGTGCCAGCAGCCGCCGAGGGGGTCTCAATGGCTACACCTTC
>TRBJ2-7|once|TRBV7-8|-
CASSQTDSAGQYF
TGTGCCAGCAGCCAAACGGACAGCGCCGGGCAGTACTTC
>TRBJ2-1|-|TRBV11-3|-
CASSLEKNNEQFF
TGTGCCAGCAGCTTAGAGAAGAACAATGAGCAGTTCTTC
>TRBJ2-7|-|TRBV28|TRBD1
CASRKQGASPYEQYF
TGTGCCAGCAGAAAACAGGGGGCGAGCCCCTACGAGCAGTACTTC
>TRBJ2-7|-|TRBV28|-
CASRGQGAQYEQYF
TGTGCCAGCAGAGGCCAGGGAGCCCAATACGAGCAGTACTTC
>TRBJ2-5|-|TRBV28|-
CASSGRRPRTQYF
TGTGCCAGCAGTGGTCGACGCCCTCGAACCCAGTACTTC
>TRBJ2-5|-|TRBV11-2|TRBD2
CASSLHRTSGSAGETQYF
TGTGCCAGCAGTCTACATCGGACTAGCGGGAGCGCAGGAGAGACCCAGTACTTC
>TRBJ1-1|-|TRBV28|TRBD1
CASSPRQGIVMNTEAFF
TGTGCCAGCAGTCCTCGACAGGGAATCGTTATGAACACTGAAGCTTTCTTT
>TRBJ1-2|-|TRBV28|-
CASSPGGEANYGYTF
TGTGCCAGCAGCCCGGGGGGGGAAGCTAACTATGGCTACACCTTC
>TRBJ2-1|-|TRBV9|-
CASSVDGGLYNEQFF
TGTGCCAGCAGCGTAGACGGGGGGCTCTACAATGAGCAGTTCTTC
>TRBJ1-5|few|TRBV19|-
CASSIRADNQPQHF
TGTGCCAGTAGTATTAGGGCAGATAATCAGCCCCAGCATTTT
>TRBJ2-4|-|TRBV5-1|-
CASSSEGVGPQYF
TGCGCCAGCAGCTCCGAAGGGGTCGGCCCTCAGTACTTC
>TRBJ2-7|-|TRBV7-2|-
CASSLGSVGLEQYF
TGTGCCAGCAGCTTAGGTTCGGTCGGGCTAGAGCAGTACTTC
>TRBJ1-4|-|TRBV5-1|-
CASSLTGTTNEKLFF
TGCGCCAGCAGCTTAACAGGAACAACTAATGAAAAACTGTTTTTT
>TRBJ2-7|-|TRBV7-9|-
CASSGSGYEQYF
TGTGCCAGCAGCGGGTCGGGGTACGAGCAGTACTTC
>TRBJ2-3|-|TRBV2|-
CASSRRQGGTDTQYF
TGTGCCAGCAGTCGCAGACAGGGAGGGACAGATACGCAGTATTTT
>TRBJ2-1|-|TRBV7-6|TRBD1
CASSLVQGSNEQFF
TGTGCCAGCAGCTTAGTACAGGGGAGTAATGAGCAGTTCTTC
>TRBJ1-3|-|TRBV7-3|-
CASSSQGPTTGNTIYF
TGTGCCAGCAGTTCCCAGGGACCGACAACTGGAAACACCATATATTTT
>TRBJ1-5|-|TRBV7-8|-
CASSLETGRSNQPQHF
TGTGCCAGCAGCTTAGAAACAGGGCGAAGCAATCAGCCCCAGCATTTT
>TRBJ2-1|-|TRBV7-2|TRBD1
CASSQGAYNEQFF
TGTGCCAGCAGCCAGGGGGCCTACAATGAGCAGTTCTTC